This T cell receptor (beta chain) appears in the sequencing data of a study of human T cells and chemical hapten exposure. Time point in this sample: patch test 1, 2 weeks after DPC sensitization. Described treatment: therapeutic diphenylcyclopropenone sensitization with weekly scalp DPC. The table lists this clonotype with a few counts. Its antigen is currently unknown. TCRdb redid the calling of the RACE reads with MiXCR, one entry per CDR3 protein. The sample contains under 200,000 distinct CDR3 sequences, approximately 15% of which appear only once. Study results and limitations: Counts of expanded TCRs at PT1 were positively correlated with patch test score. Against controls, expanded TCRs gave rise to significantly more large CDR3 similarity clusters.

The specimen was whole blood, collected in connection with sensitization to the hapten diphenylcyclopropenone (DPC). The clonotype was recovered from a woman aged 25 to 39 with alopecia areata. Some clones in this sample may be carry-over from other donors' samples.

CDR3 amino acids: CASSPWTSKGFWGPVEQFF. CDR3 DNA: TGTGCCAGCAGCCCTTGGACTAGCAAAGGTTTCTGGGGTCCGGTCGAGCAGTTCTTC. This chain links TRBV7-2 with TRBJ2-1, with 8 bases identical to TRBD2. CDR1 and CDR2 from the germline V gene are SGHTA and FQGNSA. V dropped 5 bases and J dropped 10; count of bases not matched to a gene: 25. This CDR3 is built from 19 residues.